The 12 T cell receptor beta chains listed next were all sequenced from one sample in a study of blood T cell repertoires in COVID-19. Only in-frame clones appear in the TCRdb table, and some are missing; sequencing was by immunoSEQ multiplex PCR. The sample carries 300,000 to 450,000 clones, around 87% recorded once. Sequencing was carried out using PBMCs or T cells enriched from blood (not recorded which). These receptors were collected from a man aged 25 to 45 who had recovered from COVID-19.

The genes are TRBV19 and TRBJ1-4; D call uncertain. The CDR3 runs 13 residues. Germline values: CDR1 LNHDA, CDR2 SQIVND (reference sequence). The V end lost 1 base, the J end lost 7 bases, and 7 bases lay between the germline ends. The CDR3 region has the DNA TGTGCCAGTAGTATAGGCGGTCGTGAAAAACTGTTTTTT. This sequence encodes CASSIGGREKLFF.

CDR3 sequence reads: CASSLLAGDYNEQFF. DNA for the CDR3: TGTGCCAGCAGTCTACTAGCGGGGGACTACAATGAGCAGTTCTTC. The chain links TRBV27 to TRBJ2-1; 11 nucleotides agree with TRBD2. Germline assignment: CDR1 MNHEY and CDR2 SMNVEV (reference sequence). The J segment lost 3 bases and the V segment lost 5 bases, leaving 3 bases of the junction unmatched. The CDR3 has 15 residues.

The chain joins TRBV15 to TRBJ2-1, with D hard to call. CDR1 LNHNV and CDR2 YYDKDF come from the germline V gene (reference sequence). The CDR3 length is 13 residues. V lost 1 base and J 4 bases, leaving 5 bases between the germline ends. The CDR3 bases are TGTGCCACCAGCAGAGGTACATACAATGAGCAGTTCTTC. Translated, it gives CATSRGTYNEQFF. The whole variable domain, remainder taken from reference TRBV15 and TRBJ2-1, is DAMVIQNPRYQVTQFGKPVTLSCSQTLNHNVMYWYQQKSSQAPKLLFHYYDKDFNNEADTPDNFQSRRPNTSFCFLDIRSPGLGDTAMYLCATSRGTYNEQFFGPGTRLTVL.

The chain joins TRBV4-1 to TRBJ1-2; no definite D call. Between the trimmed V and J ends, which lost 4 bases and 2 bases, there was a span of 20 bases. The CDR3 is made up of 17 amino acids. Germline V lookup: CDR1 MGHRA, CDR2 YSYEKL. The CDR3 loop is CASSLNVEGSINYGYTF. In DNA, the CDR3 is TGCGCCAGCAGCCTAAATGTCGAGGGCAGCATCAACTATGGCTACACCTTC.

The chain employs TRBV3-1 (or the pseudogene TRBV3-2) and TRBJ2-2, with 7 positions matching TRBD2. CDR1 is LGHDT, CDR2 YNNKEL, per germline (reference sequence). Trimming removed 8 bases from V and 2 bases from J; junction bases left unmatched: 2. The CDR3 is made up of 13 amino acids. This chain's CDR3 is CASRGDNTGELFF. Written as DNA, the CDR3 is TGTGCCAGCCGGGGGGACAACACCGGGGAGCTGTTTTTT.

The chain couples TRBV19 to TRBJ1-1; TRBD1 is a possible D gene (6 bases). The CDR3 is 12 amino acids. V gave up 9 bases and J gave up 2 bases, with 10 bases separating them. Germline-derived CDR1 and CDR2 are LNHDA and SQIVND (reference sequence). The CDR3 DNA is TGTGCCAGCCGGGACATCAACACTGAAGCTTTCTTT. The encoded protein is CASRDINTEAFF.

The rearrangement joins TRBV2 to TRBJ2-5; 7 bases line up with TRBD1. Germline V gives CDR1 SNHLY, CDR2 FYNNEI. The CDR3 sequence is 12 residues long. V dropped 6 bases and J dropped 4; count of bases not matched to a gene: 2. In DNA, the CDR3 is TGTGCCAGCAGCTCAGGGGGAGAGACCCAGTACTTC. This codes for CASSSGGETQYF.

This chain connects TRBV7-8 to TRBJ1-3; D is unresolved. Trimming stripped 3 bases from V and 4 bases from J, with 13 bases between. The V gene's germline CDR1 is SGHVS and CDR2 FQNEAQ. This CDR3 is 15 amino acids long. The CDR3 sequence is CASSFGGSEGNTIYF. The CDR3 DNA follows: TGTGCCAGCAGCTTCGGCGGATCAGAGGGAAACACCATATATTTT.

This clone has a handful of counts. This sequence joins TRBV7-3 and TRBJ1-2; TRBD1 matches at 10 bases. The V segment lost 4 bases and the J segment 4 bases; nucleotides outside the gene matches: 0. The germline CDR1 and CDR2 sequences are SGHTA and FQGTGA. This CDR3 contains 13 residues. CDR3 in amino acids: CASSWDRGYGYTF. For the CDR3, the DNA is TGTGCCAGCAGCTGGGACAGGGGCTATGGCTACACCTTC.

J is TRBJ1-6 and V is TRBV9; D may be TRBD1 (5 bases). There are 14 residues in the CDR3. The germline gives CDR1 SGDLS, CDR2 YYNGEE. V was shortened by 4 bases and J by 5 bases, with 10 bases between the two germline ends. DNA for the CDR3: TGTGCCAGCAGCCGGACGGACAATAATTCACCCCTCCACTTT. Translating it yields CASSRTDNNSPLHF. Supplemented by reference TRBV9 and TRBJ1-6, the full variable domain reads DSGVTQTPKHLITATGQRVTLRCSPRSGDLSVYWYQQSLDQGLQFLIQYYNGEERAKGNILERFSAQQFPDLHSELNLSSLELGDSALYFCASSRTDNNSPLHFGNGTRLTVT.

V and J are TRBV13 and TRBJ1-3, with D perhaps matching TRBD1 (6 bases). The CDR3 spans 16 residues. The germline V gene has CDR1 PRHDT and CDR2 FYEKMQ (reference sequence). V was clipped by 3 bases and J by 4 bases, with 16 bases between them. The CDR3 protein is CASSFTQGRAGNTIYF. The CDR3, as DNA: TGTGCCAGCAGCTTCACACAGGGTAGGGCAGGAAACACCATATATTTT.

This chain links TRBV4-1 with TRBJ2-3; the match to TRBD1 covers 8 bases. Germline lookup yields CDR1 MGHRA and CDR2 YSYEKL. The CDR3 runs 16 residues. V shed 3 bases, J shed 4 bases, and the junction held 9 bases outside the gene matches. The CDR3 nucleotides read TGCGCCAGCAGCCACGTAGGACAGGGATGGGCAGATACGCAGTATTTT. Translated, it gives CASSHVGQGWADTQYF.